This T cell receptor beta chain is from a study of blood T cell repertoires in COVID-19. Across the study: Samples representing acute and convalescent COVID-19 were sourced from the United States, Italy and Spain. PBMCs, B-cell-depleted T cells, or T cells provided the cDNA or gDNA that made up the material.

Clones were sequenced by immunoSEQ multiplex PCR, and TCRdb holds only the in-frame ones, with some missing. The sample holds approximately 320,000 clones, approximately 86% seen once. Germline assignment: CDR1 ENHRY and CDR2 SYGVKD. The length of the CDR3 is 16 residues. V dropped 6 bases and J dropped 0; count of bases not matched to a gene: 7. Those who participated ranged in age from roughly 18 to 89 years and resided in 20 to 30 US areas. All recovered Cohort 3 donors got two negative PCRs, got clearance, or saw symptom resolution. The specimen sequenced was PBMCs or T cells enriched from blood (not recorded which). The chain has TRBV10-3 and TRBJ1-3, with TRBD1 identical over 8 bases. The receptor was isolated from a woman aged 18-29 years who had recovered from COVID-19. This CDR3 is CAISGGTGSSGNTIYF. CDR3 sequence (DNA): TGTGCCATCAGCGGCGGGACAGGATCCTCTGGAAACACCATATATTTT.